This T cell receptor beta chain was recorded in a study of blood T cell repertoires in COVID-19. Overall study: Samples representing acute and convalescent COVID-19 were sourced from the United States, Italy and Spain.

Trimming cost V 3 bases and J 4 bases, with 7 bases left between them. CDR3 length: 13 amino acids. The germline CDR1 and CDR2 sequences are SGHNT and YENEEA. The data were produced by immunoSEQ multiplex PCR, yet TCRdb's version contains in-frame clones alone and is incomplete. This sample has about 380,000 clones, with roughly 87% found just once. The V gene is TRBV11-3, the J gene TRBJ2-1, with unresolved D. This TCR derives from a woman aged 25-40 years who had recovered from COVID-19. What was sequenced was PBMCs or T cells enriched from blood (not recorded which). CDR3 DNA sequence: TGTGCCAGCAGCTTCTTACAGTACAATGAGCAGTTCTTC. Translating it yields CASSFLQYNEQFF.